Listed below are T cell receptor beta chains from one sample, sequenced in a study of blood T cell repertoires in COVID-19. Repertoires were generated with immunoSEQ multiplex PCR, while TCRdb's copy carries only in-frame clones and drops some. The sample gives 55,000 to 70,000 clones, approximately 91% of which show up once; roughly 23% is in the top ten. Sequenced material: peripheral blood. The receptors shown here come from a woman in her fifties or sixties with active or convalescent COVID-19. CDR3s include the opening cysteine and the closing phenylalanine or tryptophan. A D gene is named only where the DNA matches it firmly. Part of the rows lack a size; the others show once, few, many or a class for expanded clones.

cdr3_aa cdr3_nt clone_size j_call v_call d_call
CASSFWGLDTEAFF TGTGCCAGCAGTTTTTGGGGCCTGGACACTGAAGCTTTCTTT - TRBJ1-1 TRBV27 -
CASSDRAGGQETQYF TGTGCCAGCAGTGATCGGGCGGGAGGCCAAGAGACCCAGTACTTC - TRBJ2-5 TRBV6-1 TRBD2
CASSYSRAVNTGELFF TGTGCCAGCAGTTACTCGCGGGCGGTGAACACCGGGGAGCTGTTTTTT - TRBJ2-2 TRBV6-5 -
CASRRQGANTEAFF TGCGCCAGCCGGCGACAGGGGGCGAACACTGAAGCTTTCTTT - TRBJ1-1 TRBV5-1 TRBD1
CASSYQHMNTEAFF TGTGCCAGTAGTTATCAACATATGAACACTGAAGCTTTCTTT - TRBJ1-1 TRBV19 -
CASNSQGGRTEAFF TGTGCCAGCAATTCTCAGGGTGGAAGGACTGAAGCTTTCTTT - TRBJ1-1 TRBV14 -
CAISDRRWMNTEAFF TGTGCCATCAGTGACAGGAGGTGGATGAACACTGAAGCTTTCTTT - TRBJ1-1 TRBV10-3 -
CASSSNPGLAPHNEQFF TGTGCCAGCAGCTCCAACCCGGGACTAGCGCCGCACAATGAGCAGTTCTTC - TRBJ2-1 TRBV21-1 -
CASSDPERSEQYF TGCGCCAGCAGTGATCCCGAGAGGTCCGAGCAGTACTTC - TRBJ2-7 TRBV10-1 -
CAFAHSYEQYF TGTGCCTTCGCGCATTCCTACGAGCAGTACTTC - TRBJ2-7 TRBV30 -
CASSHEKGHNNSPLHF TGTGCCAGCAGCCACGAGAAGGGACACAATAATTCACCCCTCCACTTT - TRBJ1-6 TRBV3-1/TRBV3-2 -
CASSSAPFRAGVGETQYF TGTGCCAGCAGTTCCGCTCCCTTCAGGGCGGGAGTCGGGGAGACCCAGTACTTC - TRBJ2-5 TRBV27 TRBD2
CASSIRTGDLSYEQYF TGTGCCAGTAGTATTCGAACAGGGGACCTATCCTACGAGCAGTACTTC - TRBJ2-7 TRBV19 TRBD1
CASTFPGEGGTEAFF TGCGCCAGCACCTTCCCGGGGGAGGGGGGAACTGAAGCTTTCTTT few TRBJ1-1 TRBV4-1 -
CATSDWGDMQFF TGTGCCACCAGTGATTGGGGGGATATGCAGTTCTTC - TRBJ2-1 TRBV24-1 -
CASSYSGPRYGYTF TGTGCCAGCAGTTACTCGGGGCCCCGCTATGGCTACACCTTC - TRBJ1-2 TRBV6-7 -
CASSPSGWETQYF TGTGCCAGCAGTCCATCAGGATGGGAGACCCAGTACTTC - TRBJ2-5 TRBV25-1 -
CASSQWTGGNTEAFF TGCGCCAGCAGCCAATGGACGGGGGGGAACACTGAAGCTTTCTTT - TRBJ1-1 TRBV4-1 -
CAISERGAPTGELFF TGTGCCATCAGTGAGCGCGGGGCCCCCACCGGGGAGCTGTTTTTT - TRBJ2-2 TRBV10-3 -
CASSWAGGPRSEQFF TGTGCCAGCAGTTGGGCGGGAGGGCCACGTAGTGAGCAGTTCTTC - TRBJ2-1 TRBV5-4 TRBD2